Each of the 26 T cell receptor beta chains below was sequenced from the same sample in a study of T cells after yellow fever vaccination. TCRdb analysed the 5' RACE reads with MiXCR anew, one entry per CDR3 protein. The profile covers approximately 340,000 distinct CDR3 sequences, with 8.5% to 10% appearing a single time and around 17% taken by the ten largest. The sample in question was PBMCs, obtained on the day of the first yellow fever vaccination. Receptors were obtained from a man younger than 35 who received the YFV17D yellow fever vaccine.

The rearrangement links TRBV6-5 to TRBJ2-2, with 9 bases lining up with TRBD2. V lost 0 bases and J lost 9; bases outside the gene matches: 5. Germline V CDR1 and CDR2: MNHEY, SVGAGI. This CDR3 contains 15 residues. The CDR3 bases are TGTGCCAGCAGTTACTCGCCCGGACTAGCGAGGGAGCTGTTTTTT. Its translation: CASSYSPGLARELFF.

The genes are TRBV28 and TRBJ2-5; TRBD2 aligns across 12 bases. The V and J ends lost 6 bases and 3 bases, in that order; junction bases with no gene match: 20. CDR1 MDHEN and CDR2 SYDVKM come from the germline V gene. This CDR3 is 20 amino acids long. The CDR3 DNA sequence: TGTGCCAGCAGCCAACCCGCCTCTCAACTAGCGGGGGGTTCCAAAGAGACCCAGTACTTC. Translating it yields CASSQPASQLAGGSKETQYF.

The chain couples TRBV3-1 to TRBJ2-3; D remains unclear. V was trimmed by 2 bases and J by 4 bases, leaving 7 bases between them. The CDR3 consists of 13 residues. Germline-derived CDR1 and CDR2 are LGHDT and YNNKEL (reference sequence). CDR3 region: CASSQLEADTQYF. Here the CDR3 DNA reads TGTGCCAGCAGCCAATTGGAAGCAGATACGCAGTATTTT.

The rearrangement uses TRBV4-3 and TRBJ2-3, with D perhaps TRBD2 (6 bases). Trimming took 6 bases from V and 4 from J, leaving 14 bases between them. The length of the CDR3 is 14 residues. CDR1 is LGHNA, CDR2 YSLEER, per germline. The CDR3 nucleotides read TGCGCCAGCAGTGCGCTAAGGGAGGCAGATACGCAGTATTTT. It codes for CASSALREADTQYF.

The rearrangement uses TRBV2 and TRBJ2-7, with TRBD2 identical over 11 bases. J gave up 3 bases and V 6 bases, and 4 bases lay outside the gene matches. Looked up from germline, CDR1 is SNHLY and CDR2 is FYNNEI. The CDR3 is 14 residues long. The CDR3 loop reads CASRRTSGLYEQYF. The CDR3 DNA sequence: TGTGCCAGCAGGAGGACTAGCGGGCTCTACGAGCAGTACTTC.

The chain recombines TRBV19 with TRBJ2-7; no clear D gene. In germline, CDR1 is LNHDA, CDR2 SQIVND (reference sequence). The CDR3 is 13 amino acids. Trimming cost V 5 bases and J 6 bases, with 14 bases left between them. CDR3 bases: TGTGCCAGTAGTCCCGGACCCGGGCCCGAGCAGTACTTC. The encoded protein is CASSPGPGPEQYF.

Regarding this clonotype: Possible read error: a much larger clone is one base away. The chain has TRBV20-1 and TRBJ1-1; D is unclear. This CDR3 spans 13 amino acids. The germline V gene encodes CDR1 DFQATT and CDR2 SNEGSKA (reference sequence). The V and J ends lost 3 bases and 7 bases respectively, with 15 bases between them. CDR3 sequence: CSARGNDGYEAFF. In DNA, the CDR3 is TGCAGTGCTAGGGGCAATGATGGTTATGAAGCTTTCTTT.

The sample holds many counts of this clonotype. The chain is built from TRBV3-1 and TRBJ2-4; perhaps TRBD2 as D (6 bases). Germline V gene data show CDR1 as LGHDT and CDR2 as YNNKEL (reference sequence). V was shortened by 0 bases and J by 1 base, with 19 bases between the two germline ends. This CDR3 contains 19 residues. This chain's CDR3 is CASSQERDSRNGAKNIQYF. DNA for the CDR3: TGTGCCAGCAGCCAAGAGCGGGACTCAAGAAACGGTGCCAAAAACATTCAGTACTTC.

This clonotype was counted many times. The rearrangement links TRBV4-2 to TRBJ2-7; D perhaps matches TRBD2 (6 bases). Deletions cut 4 bases from V and 2 bases from J, with 15 bases between. The CDR3 extends over 15 amino acids. Germline values: CDR1 LGHNA, CDR2 YNFKEQ. As DNA, the CDR3 is TGTGCCAGCAGCCCCGGGACTGGGGACCCCTACGAGCAGTACTTC. Its translation: CASSPGTGDPYEQYF.

This clonotype was observed a handful of times. This rearrangement joins TRBV15 to TRBJ2-1, with 15 positions matching TRBD2. The V gene's germline CDR1 is LNHNV and CDR2 YYDKDF (reference sequence). There are 19 residues in the CDR3. The ends lost 0 bases at V and 0 bases at J; junction bases unmatched: 3. This CDR3 reads CATSRDGLAGGSSYNEQFF. The CDR3 coding sequence is TGTGCCACCAGCAGAGACGGACTAGCGGGGGGGAGCTCCTACAATGAGCAGTTCTTC. The variable domain in full, completed from reference TRBV15 and TRBJ2-1, reads DAMVIQNPRYQVTQFGKPVTLSCSQTLNHNVMYWYQQKSSQAPKLLFHYYDKDFNNEADTPDNFQSRRPNTSFCFLDIRSPGLGDTAMYLCATSRDGLAGGSSYNEQFFGPGTRLTVL.

This clonotype was seen only a few times. The junction and the germline gene differ at one end; a read error may be behind it. J is TRBJ2-3 and V is TRBV5-5, with 8 bases fitting TRBD2. CDR1 is SGHKS and CDR2 is YYEKEE in the germline V gene (reference sequence). The CDR3 runs to 14 residues. The DNA for the CDR3 is TGCGCCAGCAGCCCGGGACTAGTCACAGATACGCAGTATTTT. This codes for CASSPGLVTDTQYF.

This clonotype occurred a few times. The chain recombines TRBV28 with TRBJ2-1, with D hard to call. Germline V gives CDR1 MDHEN, CDR2 SYDVKM. CDR3 length: 15 residues. V gave up 5 bases and J gave up 0 bases, with 11 bases separating them. CDR3 region: CASSRFPSSYNEQFF. CDR3 bases: TGTGCCAGCAGTCGTTTCCCTAGCTCCTACAATGAGCAGTTCTTC.

A word on this clonotype: The germline gene is not matched at one end of the junction; a read error may be the cause. This rearrangement joins TRBV27 to TRBJ1-1, with no clear D. This CDR3 comprises 10 residues. In germline, CDR1 is MNHEY, CDR2 SMNVEV (reference sequence). The CDR3 DNA is TGCACCAGCATAAGGGTCGTGGCTTTCTTT. It encodes CTSIRVVAFF.

This clonotype was observed at least ten times. The CDR3 DNA reads TGTGCCAGCAGCCGCCCGGAGGGTAGCGGGGTTTCGCCCTACAATGAGCAGTTCTTC. This codes for CASSRPEGSGVSPYNEQFF. The chain is built from TRBV14 and TRBJ2-1; 8 bases are shared with TRBD2. V shed 4 bases, J shed 2 bases, and the junction held 16 bases outside the gene matches. The CDR3 has 19 residues. CDR1 is SGHDN, CDR2 FVKESK, per germline.

The chain combines TRBV18 with TRBJ2-3; D ambiguous. Germline lookup yields CDR1 KGHSH and CDR2 LQKENI. V shed 2 bases and J shed 6 bases, with 9 bases lying between them. The CDR3 sequence is 13 residues long. This chain's CDR3 is CASSPTVADTQYF. CDR3 coding DNA: TGTGCCAGCTCACCAACCGTGGCGGATACGCAGTATTTT.

This rearrangement joins TRBV7-9 to TRBJ1-6; TRBD1 agrees at 8 bases. Per the germline V gene, CDR1 is SEHNR and CDR2 is FQNEAQ (reference sequence). J gave up 7 bases and V 5 bases, and 7 bases lay outside the gene matches. There are 15 residues in the CDR3. CDR3 coding DNA: TGTGCCAGCAGCCCGAGGACAGGGTTGAATTCACCCCTCCACTTT. Its translation: CASSPRTGLNSPLHF.

This clonotype showed up many times. The chain uses TRBV5-1 and TRBJ1-1; 9 nucleotides agree with TRBD1. Looked up from germline, CDR1 is SGHRS and CDR2 is YFSETQ. The CDR3 has 16 amino acids. V dropped 0 bases and J dropped 6; count of bases not matched to a gene: 9. CDR3 protein: CASSLAGQGKYPEAFF. The DNA for the CDR3 is TGCGCCAGCAGCTTGGCCGGACAGGGGAAGTATCCTGAAGCTTTCTTT.

This chain connects TRBV4-3 to TRBJ2-3; D is possibly TRBD2 (7 bases). The germline V gene encodes CDR1 LGHNA and CDR2 YSLEER. The CDR3 sequence is 15 residues long. V dropped 3 bases and J dropped 3 bases, with 13 bases sitting between them. The CDR3 sequence: CASSQWGGRTDTQYF. CDR3 DNA: TGCGCCAGCAGCCAGTGGGGGGGCCGGACAGATACGCAGTATTTT.

There are a few counts of this clonotype. The rearrangement links TRBV5-6 to TRBJ2-5; D is perhaps TRBD1 (6 bases). The CDR3 extends over 12 amino acids. Trimming shortened V by 3 bases and J by 3 bases, and 6 bases separated the two germline ends. Germline V CDR1 and CDR2: SGHDT, YYEEEE. CDR3 protein: CASSWTEETQYF. CDR3 nucleotide sequence: TGTGCCAGCAGCTGGACAGAAGAGACCCAGTACTTC. Together with reference TRBV5-6 and TRBJ2-5, the CDR3 gives the full variable domain: DAGVTQSPTHLIKTRGQQVTLRCSPKSGHDTVSWYQQALGQGPQFIFQYYEEEERQRGNFPDRFSGHQFPNYSSELNVNALLLGDSALYLCASSWTEETQYFGPGTRLLVL.

There are many counts of this clonotype. The CDR3 DNA is TGTGCCAGCAGTCCGACAGGGGGTAATGAAAAACTGTTTTTT. Translated: CASSPTGGNEKLFF. The chain has TRBV28 and TRBJ1-4; 9 bases align to TRBD1. V shed 5 bases, J shed 4 bases, and the junction held 2 bases outside the gene matches. Germline V CDR1 and CDR2: MDHEN, SYDVKM. The CDR3 has 14 amino acids.

This clonotype was found many times. This rearrangement joins TRBV7-8 to TRBJ2-1; 12 bases fit TRBD1. Trimming cost V 5 bases and J 6 bases; bases outside gene matches: 11. This CDR3 is built from 17 residues. In germline, CDR1 is SGHVS, CDR2 FQNEAQ. CDR3 bases: TGTGCCAGCAGCACCCCGTGGGAGGGACAGGGGGCCAATGAGCAGTTCTTC. As protein: CASSTPWEGQGANEQFF.

The chain has TRBV6-1 and TRBJ2-7; 7 positions match TRBD2. The CDR3 is 13 amino acids. The germline gives CDR1 MNHNS, CDR2 SASEGT. J lost 3 bases, V lost 6 bases, and 5 bases had no gene match. The CDR3 DNA follows: TGTGCCAGCAGCCGACCGGGAGGCTACGAGCAGTACGTC. It codes for CASSRPGGYEQYV.

The chain links TRBV11-2 to TRBJ1-6; D is undetermined. The V gene's germline CDR1 is SGHAT and CDR2 FQNNGV. CDR3 length equals 13 residues. The V end lost 1 base, the J end lost 8 bases, and 6 bases lay between the germline ends. CDR3 sequence (DNA): TGTGCCAGCAGCTTAGGCCGGGATTCACCCCTCCACTTT. Encoded protein: CASSLGRDSPLHF.

This clonotype showed up many times. This chain links TRBV20-1 with TRBJ2-7, with 11 nucleotides matching TRBD2. Germline V lookup: CDR1 DFQATT, CDR2 SNEGSKA (reference sequence). V gave up 0 bases and J gave up 3 bases; unmatched junction bases: 10. The CDR3 sequence is 17 residues long. This CDR3 reads CSARDSLGTSGNYEQYF. The CDR3 DNA reads as TGCAGTGCTAGAGATTCGTTGGGGACTAGCGGCAACTACGAGCAGTACTTC.

This clonotype has a handful of counts. The V call is TRBV18, the J call TRBJ2-1; D not certain. The CDR3 is 13 residues long. With 0 bases removed from V and 8 bases from J, the gap between germline ends came to 8 bases. Per germline, CDR1 KGHSH and CDR2 LQKENI. CDR3 DNA: TGTGCCAGCTCACCACCGGTGGTTGATGAGCAGTTCTTC. It yields the protein CASSPPVVDEQFF.

This clonotype was counted only a few times. This chain joins TRBV5-5 and TRBJ2-1; TRBD2 agrees at 13 bases. This CDR3 contains 16 residues. V lost 5 bases to trimming and J lost 4 bases; unmatched junction nucleotides: 6. Germline lookup yields CDR1 SGHKS and CDR2 YYEKEE (reference sequence). CDR3 in amino acids: CASRTGTSGIYNEQFF. The CDR3 DNA sequence: TGTGCCAGCAGAACCGGGACTAGCGGGATATACAATGAGCAGTTCTTC. Full variable domain (remainder filled in from reference TRBV5-5 and TRBJ2-1): DAGVTQSPTHLIKTRGQQVTLRCSPISGHKSVSWYQQVLGQGPQFIFQYYEKEERGRGNFPDRFSARQFPNYSSELNVNALLLGDSALYLCASRTGTSGIYNEQFFGPGTRLTVL.